Presented here are 3 T cell receptor beta chains from one specimen sequenced in a study of beta chain features in type 1 diabetes. The authors reverse transcribed all of the isolated RNA, so sequencing captured expressed TCRB transcripts. Clones were sequenced by immunoSEQ multiplex PCR, and TCRdb holds only the in-frame ones, with some missing. The sample records about half a million clones, 30% being singletons. The sample was naive CD4+ T cells from blood. The receptors stem from a man in his late teens or twenties in good health.

The sample holds a few counts of this clone. V usage is TRBV29-1 and J usage is TRBJ2-1; 10 bases are a match to TRBD2. The germline CDR1 and CDR2 sequences are SQVTM and ANQGSEA. The CDR3 is 17 amino acids. V trimming: 7 bases; J trimming: 4 bases; junction bases outside the gene matches: 16. The CDR3 DNA reads as TGCAGCGCCCTCAAGGGGACTAGCGAGAGATCATACAATGAGCAGTTCTTC. The encoded protein is CSALKGTSERSYNEQFF.

The genes are TRBV7-8 and TRBJ2-5; TRBD1 or TRBD2 may be the D gene (5 bases each). Germline V CDR1 and CDR2: SGHVS, FQNEAQ. This CDR3 comprises 16 residues. V was trimmed by 6 bases and J by 5 bases, leaving 22 bases between them. This CDR3 is CASSPRGSGRMETQYF. The CDR3 DNA reads TGTGCCAGCAGTCCCCGAGGGTCAGGGCGGATGGAGACCCAGTACTTC.

This chain uses TRBV30 with TRBJ2-1, with a weak D call TRBD1 (5 bases). Trimming shortened V by 2 bases and J by 6 bases, and 11 bases separated the two germline ends. CDR3 length: 13 amino acids. Germline CDR1 GTSNPN, CDR2 SVGIG (reference sequence). CDR3 amino acids: CAWSRGGGNEQFF. The CDR3 region has the DNA TGTGCCTGGAGTAGGGGCGGTGGCAATGAGCAGTTCTTC. The whole variable domain, filled in from reference TRBV30 and TRBJ2-1, reads SQTIHQWPATLVQPVGSPLSLECTVEGTSNPNLYWYRQAAGRGLQLLFYSVGIGQISSEVPQNLSASRPQDRQFILSSKKLLLSDSGFYLCAWSRGGGNEQFFGPGTRLTVL.